These 17 T cell receptor beta chains were sequenced from one sample in a study of blood T cells in healthy people across ages. Primers used in a second PCR of roughly 7 to 12 cycles were a sample-barcoded 5' primer and a J-beta primer mix. Via MiXCR, TCRdb re-called the 5' RACE reads, giving one row per CDR3 protein. The repertoire holds 850,000 to 1,000,000 distinct CDR3 sequences, with 45% to 50% as singletons. Sample: blood. Receptors originate from a man aged 30-40 years in good health.

This clonotype has only one observation. This chain links TRBV2 with TRBJ1-1; 7 bases map to TRBD1. V shed 8 bases and J 5 bases; nucleotides not matched to a gene: 8. Germline CDR1 and CDR2: SNHLY and FYNNEI. The CDR3 has 13 amino acids. CDR3 protein: CASLKGAVTEAFF. Here the CDR3 DNA reads TGTGCCAGCTTAAAGGGGGCAGTGACTGAAGCTTTCTTT.

The chain combines TRBV14 with TRBJ2-3; TRBD2 matches at 8 bases. Trimming removed 4 bases from V and 6 bases from J; junction bases left unmatched: 9. This CDR3 is 15 amino acids long. The V gene's germline CDR1 is SGHDN and CDR2 FVKESK. The CDR3 sequence is CASSPPGGDSDTQYF. Here the CDR3 DNA reads TGTGCCAGCAGCCCACCGGGAGGGGATTCGGATACGCAGTATTTT.

This clonotype was detected only a few times. The chain carries TRBV4-3 and TRBJ1-1; TRBD1 is a possible D gene (6 bases). The germline V gene encodes CDR1 LGHNA and CDR2 YSLEER. V shed 5 bases and J shed 6 bases, with 13 bases lying between them. CDR3 length: 13 residues. DNA for the CDR3: TGCGCCAGCAGCTCAGGGGCGGGCCCTGAAGCTTTCTTT. It specifies CASSSGAGPEAFF.

The chain joins TRBV4-1 to TRBJ2-1; 11 bases fit TRBD1. The ends lost 1 base at V and 0 bases at J; junction bases unmatched: 2. The CDR3 covers 17 residues. The germline V gene encodes CDR1 MGHRA and CDR2 YSYEKL. The CDR3 region is CASSQVGTGGSYNEQFF. CDR3 nucleotides: TGCGCCAGCAGCCAAGTAGGGACAGGGGGCTCCTACAATGAGCAGTTCTTC.

The chain couples TRBV28 to TRBJ2-4; the match to TRBD2 covers 7 bases. The ends lost 5 bases at V and 7 bases at J; junction bases unmatched: 14. The length of the CDR3 is 16 residues. Germline CDR1 MDHEN, CDR2 SYDVKM. DNA for the CDR3: TGTGCCAGCAGTCAATGGGGGGGAGCGAATTTCAACATTCAGTACTTC. Translated, it gives CASSQWGGANFNIQYF.

Remarks on this clonotype: Relative to the germline gene, one junction end is altered; a read error may explain this. V usage is TRBV7-3 and J usage is TRBJ2-7, with D perhaps assigned TRBD1 or TRBD2 (6 bases each). The tail of the sequence fits TRBJ2-5 better, so the J call may be wrong. CDR3 length equals 15 residues. Germline CDR1 and CDR2: SGHTA and FQGTGA. The CDR3 spells CASSLMGGPGQTQYF. The CDR3, as DNA: TGTGCCAGCAGTTTAATGGGGGGCCCAGGACAGACCCAGTACTTC.

This sequence joins TRBV9 and TRBJ2-3; 10 nucleotides match TRBD2. The CDR3 has 15 residues. The germline V gene encodes CDR1 SGDLS and CDR2 YYNGEE. The V gene end was trimmed by 5 bases and the J gene end by 4 bases; junction bases not matched to a gene: 7. This CDR3 is CASSSSGGDADTQYF. DNA of the CDR3: TGTGCCAGCAGTTCCAGCGGGGGGGATGCAGATACGCAGTATTTT.

This clonotype appeared a few times. J is TRBJ1-2 and V is TRBV5-1; unclear D gene. This CDR3 contains 15 residues. Trimming removed 3 bases at V and 8 bases at J, with 20 bases between. Germline loops: CDR1 SGHRS, CDR2 YFSETQ. The CDR3 spells CASSSVGGSAGGYTF. The CDR3 DNA reads TGCGCCAGCAGCTCTGTCGGAGGGAGCGCGGGAGGCTACACCTTC.

The chain recombines TRBV5-1 with TRBJ2-3; 8 nucleotides match TRBD2. V shed 1 base and J 5 bases; nucleotides not matched to a gene: 6. The CDR3 runs to 15 residues. CDR1 is SGHRS and CDR2 is YFSETQ in the germline V gene. CDR3 coding DNA: TGCGCCAGCAGCTTGTCGGGGGGGCCTGAAGATACGCAGTATTTT. This sequence encodes CASSLSGGPEDTQYF.

The genes are TRBV6-5 and TRBJ2-7, with D perhaps TRBD2 (5 bases). Per the germline V gene, CDR1 is MNHEY and CDR2 is SVGAGI. This CDR3 comprises 13 residues. Trimming left V 0 bases short and J 6 bases short, with 9 bases between. In DNA, the CDR3 is TGTGCCAGCAGTTACTCCCCTGGAGGCGAGCAGTACTTC. This sequence encodes CASSYSPGGEQYF.

In this sample, this clonotype turned up many times. This chain connects TRBV6-2 or TRBV6-3 to TRBJ1-1, with D tentatively TRBD1 (5 bases). The germline V gene has CDR1 MNHEY and CDR2 SVGEGT. Trimming removed 4 bases at V and 0 bases at J, with 12 bases between. The CDR3 runs to 15 residues. CDR3 residues: CASSSPGRMNTEAFF. CDR3 in DNA: TGTGCCAGCAGTTCCCCGGGACGGATGAACACTGAAGCTTTCTTT.

The V gene is TRBV12-3 or TRBV12-4, the J gene TRBJ1-1; possibly TRBD1 for D (6 bases). Deletions cut 6 bases from V and 7 bases from J, with 12 bases between. CDR3 length: 12 amino acids. CDR3 DNA sequence: TGTGCCAGCAGGGGGGCAGGGTGTGAAGCTTTCTTT. Translating gives CASRGAGCEAFF.

There are a few counts of this clonotype. V gene TRBV6-5 combines with J gene TRBJ2-7, with a tentative D call TRBD1 (6 bases). CDR3 length equals 13 residues. V lost 4 bases and J 5 bases, leaving 12 bases between the germline ends. Germline V gene lookup returns CDR1 MNHEY and CDR2 SVGAGI. The CDR3 sequence is CASSLKGDDEQYF. As DNA, the CDR3 is TGTGCCAGCAGTTTGAAGGGGGACGACGAGCAGTACTTC.

The gene calls are TRBV7-2 and TRBJ1-5; TRBD1 is a possible D gene (5 bases). This CDR3 spans 15 amino acids. The V gene's germline CDR1 is SGHTA and CDR2 FQGNSA. Trimming shortened V by 5 bases and J by 0 bases, and 11 bases separated the two germline ends. CDR3 region: CASSEDTYSNQPQHF. Written as DNA, the CDR3 is TGTGCCAGCAGCGAGGACACCTATAGCAATCAGCCCCAGCATTTT.

This clonotype was picked up a small number of times. The V and J genes are TRBV11-1 and TRBJ2-7; TRBD1 might be the D (5 bases). This CDR3 spans 16 amino acids. Trimming took 7 bases from V and 4 from J, leaving 23 bases between them. Germline CDR1 reads SGHAT; CDR2 reads FQDESV (reference sequence). In nucleotides, the CDR3 is TGTGCCAGCATTCCCCACGGTCAGCCAAGGGGTTACGAGCAGTACTTC. This gives the protein CASIPHGQPRGYEQYF.

This sequence joins TRBV5-1 and TRBJ2-1; TRBD1 matches 8 bases. This CDR3 comprises 16 residues. CDR1 is SGHRS, CDR2 YFSETQ, per germline. After removal of 1 base from V and 4 bases from J, the junction contained 7 bases not matched to a gene. The CDR3 reads CASSLSPDRAYNEQFF. CDR3 nucleotides: TGCGCCAGCAGCTTGAGCCCGGACAGGGCTTACAATGAGCAGTTCTTC.

The chain recombines TRBV12-3 or TRBV12-4 with TRBJ2-7; perhaps TRBD2 as D (6 bases). V was clipped by 3 bases and J by 6 bases, with 15 bases between them. The CDR3 loop spans 14 amino acids. Here the CDR3 DNA reads TGTGCCAGCAGTTTCCGGGGAGGTTGGTCCGAGCAGTACTTC. Protein: CASSFRGGWSEQYF.